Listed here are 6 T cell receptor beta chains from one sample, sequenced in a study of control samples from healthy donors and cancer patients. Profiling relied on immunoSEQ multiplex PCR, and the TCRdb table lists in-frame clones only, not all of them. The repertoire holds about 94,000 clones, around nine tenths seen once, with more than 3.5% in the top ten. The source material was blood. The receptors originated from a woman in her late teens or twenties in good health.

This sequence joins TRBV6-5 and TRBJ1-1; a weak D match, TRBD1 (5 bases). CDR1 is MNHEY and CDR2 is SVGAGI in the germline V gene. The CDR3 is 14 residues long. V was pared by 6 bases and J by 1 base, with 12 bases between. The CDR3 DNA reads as TGTGCCAGCAGCGCGGGAGGGGCGAACACTGAAGCTTTCTTT. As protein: CASSAGGANTEAFF.

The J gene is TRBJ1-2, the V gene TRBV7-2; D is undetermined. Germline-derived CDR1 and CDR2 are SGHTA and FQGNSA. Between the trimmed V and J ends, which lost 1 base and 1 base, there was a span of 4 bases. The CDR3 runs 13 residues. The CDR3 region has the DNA TGTGCCAGCAGCTTAGACAGTAACTATGGCTACACCTTC. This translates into CASSLDSNYGYTF.

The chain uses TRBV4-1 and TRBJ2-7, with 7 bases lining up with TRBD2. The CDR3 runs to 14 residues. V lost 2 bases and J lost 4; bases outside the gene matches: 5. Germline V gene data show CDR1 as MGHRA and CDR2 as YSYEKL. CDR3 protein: CASSQRAGTYEQYF. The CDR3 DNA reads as TGCGCCAGCAGCCAAAGAGCGGGGACTTACGAGCAGTACTTC.

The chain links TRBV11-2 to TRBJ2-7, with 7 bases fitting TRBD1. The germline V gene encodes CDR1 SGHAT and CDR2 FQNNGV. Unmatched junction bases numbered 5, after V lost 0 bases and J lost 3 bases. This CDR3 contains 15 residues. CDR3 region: CASSLESTGVYEQYF. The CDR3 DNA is TGTGCCAGCAGCTTAGAAAGTACAGGGGTCTACGAGCAGTACTTC.

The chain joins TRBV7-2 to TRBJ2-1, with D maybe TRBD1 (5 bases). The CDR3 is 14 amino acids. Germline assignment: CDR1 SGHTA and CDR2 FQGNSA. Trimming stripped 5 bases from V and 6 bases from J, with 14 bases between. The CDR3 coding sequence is TGTGCCAGCAGCCAGGGTCCCCTGGGCAATGAGCAGTTCTTC. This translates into CASSQGPLGNEQFF.

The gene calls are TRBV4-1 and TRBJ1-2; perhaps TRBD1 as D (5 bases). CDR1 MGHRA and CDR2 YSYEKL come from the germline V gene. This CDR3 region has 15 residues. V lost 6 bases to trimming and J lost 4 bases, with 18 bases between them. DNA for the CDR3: TGCGCCAGCAGTCCAGAGTGGGACGCTTTCTATGGCTACACCTTC. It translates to CASSPEWDAFYGYTF.